This T cell receptor beta chain stems from a study of cytomegalovirus exposure and HLA in healthy donors. TCRdb's table, derived via immunoSEQ multiplex PCR, lists solely in-frame clones and lacks some. The sample lists roughly 170,000 clones, approximately 84% seen once, with about 3% in the top ten. Sequencing was carried out using PBMCs. The receptor comes from a woman younger than 35 in good health and CMV-seropositive.

CDR3 sequence reads: CASSLSSNAEVDGYTF. For the CDR3, the DNA is TGCGCCAGCAGCTTGTCCTCCAACGCCGAGGTCGATGGCTACACCTTC. V gene TRBV5-1 combines with J gene TRBJ1-2; D call uncertain. The CDR3 has 16 residues. Per germline, CDR1 SGHRS and CDR2 YFSETQ. V lost 1 base to trimming and J lost 6 bases, with 19 bases between them.